This T cell receptor (beta chain) was observed in a study of blood T cell repertoires in COVID-19. Study-wide context: Spain, Italy and the United States supplied samples that represented acute and convalescent COVID-19. PBMCs, B-cell-depleted T cells, or T cells provided the cDNA or gDNA that made up the material.

How the authors handled the data: Amplified reference gene primers provided the basis for estimating nucleated cell counts. The assay was immunoSEQ multiplex PCR, and TCRdb's table has in-frame clones only and misses some. V and J calls plus clone size are reproduced from that table; the DNA served to infer D and trimming. Of over 100,000 clones detected, about 79% appear once; the ten largest clones hold around 3.9%. Trimming left V 10 bases short and J 0 bases short, with 16 bases between. The CDR3 has 15 amino acids. The germline CDR1 and CDR2 sequences are LGHNT and FRNRAP. The sample was peripheral blood. This TCR was sampled from a woman older than 75 with acute or convalescent COVID-19. V usage is TRBV12-5 and J usage is TRBJ2-1; D is possibly TRBD2 (5 bases). The CDR3 region is CATDFVLSSYNEQFF. As DNA, the CDR3 is TGTGCTACGGACTTCGTACTAAGCTCCTACAATGAGCAGTTCTTC.